These 10 T cell receptor beta chains originate from one sample sequenced in a study of blood T cell repertoires in COVID-19. Clones were sequenced by immunoSEQ multiplex PCR, and TCRdb holds only the in-frame ones, with some missing. The table records 100,000 to 150,000 clones, roughly 84% of them present only once. Sequenced: peripheral blood. These receptors were obtained from a woman at least 80 years old with acute or convalescent COVID-19.

This chain uses TRBV19 with TRBJ1-4; perhaps TRBD1 as D (6 bases). CDR1 is LNHDA, CDR2 SQIVND, per germline (reference sequence). V dropped 6 bases and J dropped 7 bases, with 18 bases sitting between them. The CDR3 consists of 15 residues. This chain's CDR3 is CASSSGGGRSEKLFF. The CDR3 DNA reads as TGTGCCAGTAGCTCCGGGGGGGGGCGAAGTGAAAAACTGTTTTTT.

The V and J genes are TRBV2 and TRBJ1-3, with TRBD1 identical over 7 bases. The CDR3 has 14 amino acids. Looked up from germline, CDR1 is SNHLY and CDR2 is FYNNEI. V shed 9 bases and J 7 bases; nucleotides not matched to a gene: 12. The CDR3 reads CASLSDNRGNTIYF. CDR3 coding DNA: TGTGCCAGTCTTTCGGATAACAGGGGTAACACCATATATTTT.

V gene TRBV10-2 combines with J gene TRBJ2-3; TRBD2 agrees at 12 bases. The CDR3 spans 19 residues. Trimming cost V 7 bases and J 4 bases; bases outside gene matches: 18. The germline CDR1 and CDR2 sequences are WSHSY and SAAADI. The CDR3 sequence is CASKRPSSLAGGFADTQYF. Written as DNA, the CDR3 is TGCGCCAGCAAAAGGCCCTCCTCTCTAGCGGGAGGGTTCGCAGATACGCAGTATTTT.

V and J are TRBV7-9 and TRBJ1-1; tentatively, D is TRBD1 (5 bases). V was trimmed by 6 bases and J by 6 bases, leaving 17 bases between them. Germline V CDR1 and CDR2: SEHNR, FQNEAQ (reference sequence). There are 14 residues in the CDR3. As DNA, the CDR3 is TGTGCCAGCAGGGTTGGGGCGATTGGGTCTGAAGCTTTCTTT. Translating it yields CASRVGAIGSEAFF.

The rearrangement uses TRBV18 and TRBJ1-3, with 7 bases matching TRBD1. Germline trimming cut 2 bases from V and 4 bases from J; bases unmatched to any gene: 2. Germline V gives CDR1 KGHSH, CDR2 LQKENI. CDR3 size: 14 residues. CDR3 coding DNA: TGTGCCAGCTCACCAGGGACAGAAGGAAACACCATATATTTT. Translation gives CASSPGTEGNTIYF. The complete variable domain, with remaining parts taken from reference TRBV18 and TRBJ1-3, reads NAGVMQNPRHLVRRRGQEARLRCSPMKGHSHVYWYRQLPEEGLKFMVYLQKENIIDESGMPKERFSAEFPKEGPSILRIQQVVRGDSAAYFCASSPGTEGNTIYFGEGSWLTVV.

This chain joins TRBV9 and TRBJ1-2, with D perhaps TRBD1 (6 bases). Germline V gene data show CDR1 as SGDLS and CDR2 as YYNGEE. The CDR3 contains 14 residues. The V gene lost 4 bases and the J gene lost 7 bases, with 17 bases spanning the gap. The CDR3 loop reads CASSRILGGGGYTF. The CDR3 bases are TGTGCCAGCAGCCGGATTCTAGGGGGTGGTGGCTACACCTTC.

The chain recombines TRBV7-8 with TRBJ1-5; D is possibly TRBD1 (6 bases). Between the trimmed V and J ends, which lost 5 bases and 4 bases, there was a span of 18 bases. The CDR3 runs 16 residues. Germline-derived CDR1 and CDR2 are SGHVS and FQNEAQ. CDR3 residues: CASSLNGDIKNQPQHF. In DNA form, the CDR3 reads TGTGCCAGCAGCCTCAATGGGGACATAAAAAATCAGCCCCAGCATTTT.

This clone has just one count. J is TRBJ1-5 and V is TRBV19; 8 nucleotides agree with TRBD1. The germline CDR1 and CDR2 sequences are LNHDA and SQIVND (reference sequence). The CDR3 runs 13 residues. The V and J ends lost 4 bases and 6 bases, in that order; junction bases with no gene match: 2. As DNA, the CDR3 is TGTGCCAGTAGTACTACAGGGGGTCAGCCCCAGCATTTT. Translating gives CASSTTGGQPQHF. The complete variable domain, with remaining parts taken from reference TRBV19 and TRBJ1-5, reads DGGITQSPKYLFRKEGQNVTLSCEQNLNHDAMYWYRQDPGQGLRLIYYSQIVNDFQKGDIAEGYSVSREKKESFPLTVTSAQKNPTAFYLCASSTTGGQPQHFGDGTRLSIL.

The rearrangement joins TRBV5-6 to TRBJ2-1; maybe TRBD2 (5 bases). The CDR3 length is 17 residues. Germline loops: CDR1 SGHDT, CDR2 YYEEEE. With 0 bases removed from V and 3 bases from J, the gap between germline ends came to 16 bases. The CDR3 DNA reads TGTGCCAGCAGCTTGGAGGTGGCGGGTCCTGTCTACAATGAGCAGTTCTTC. Residues: CASSLEVAGPVYNEQFF.

V gene TRBV6-5 combines with J gene TRBJ1-5; TRBD1 matches at 7 bases. The germline V gene has CDR1 MNHEY and CDR2 SVGAGI. V shed 6 bases, J shed 2 bases, and the junction held 4 bases outside the gene matches. CDR3 length: 14 amino acids. The CDR3 loop reads CASSQDRGNQPQHF. The CDR3 DNA sequence: TGTGCCAGCAGCCAAGACAGGGGCAATCAGCCCCAGCATTTT.